This T cell receptor beta chain came from a study of blood T cell repertoires in COVID-19 (dated by TCRdb to the early 2020s). Study-level background: Samples from collaborators originated in the United States, Italy and Spain and spanned both the acute and convalescent phases of COVID-19. Samples were obtained from the ongoing ImmuneRACE study (first 160 participants) and from over a thousand subjects provided by 6 global collaborators. Where available, HLA class I and class II types were taken from metadata supplied by the sample provider and were not determined by assay-based typing. The material from the prospective study consisted of cDNA or gDNA derived from T cells, B-cell-depleted T cells, or PBMCs. The sample metadata nearly always contained a de-identified subject ID, COVID-19 status, age in years and sex. The repertoires were made available in a free public database intended to serve as a resource for research on the immune response to SARS-CoV-2. Deeply sampled blood TCRbeta repertoires from subjects exposed to, actively infected with, or recovered from COVID-19 were included in the dataset.

To note about this clone: No antigen is known for it. Base qualities were left out, and no much larger clone turns up one base away.

The immunoSEQ Assay, a bias-controlled multiplex PCR, was used to amplify TCRbeta CDR3 regions from genomic DNA. As for how the authors treated the data: The number of nucleated cells in each sample was estimated from the amplification of reference gene primers within the assay. Sequence reads were collapsed and filtered to measure the absolute abundance of every unique TCRbeta CDR3 rearrangement. For each sample, productive Simpson clonality was calculated by taking the square root of Simpson's diversity index across productive rearrangements. The clones in this table, taken by TCRdb from immuneACCESS, are in-frame only. Not every clone is retained; where verified, under half of the shortfall comes from an unresolved V gene, and the cause of the rest is unknown. V, J and clone size reflect that table, while D and trimming were determined from the DNA. The table for this sample lists some 150,000 clones; about 86% of them were counted only once. The ten largest clones add up to about 8% of the sample.

The collaborating institutions used their own protocols to collect whole blood in K2EDTA tubes. For TCRbeta analysis, collaborators shipped samples as frozen whole blood, isolated PBMCs, or DNA extracted from either of those sample types. What the work shows at the level of the full study, not this receptor alone: Clinical and demographic metadata were provided uncurated, with the amount varying by source and participant.

Sequences were obtained from peripheral blood. The receptor's source is a human donor in a cohort sampled during active COVID-19.

This receptor carries the CDR3 CASSYSQGGPEAFF. The DNA sequence is TGTGCCAGCAGTTACTCCCAGGGAGGTCCTGAAGCTTTCTTT. The chain uses TRBV6-6 and TRBJ1-1, and TRBD1 may be the D gene, going by 5 matching bases. Measured from the cysteine to the phenylalanine, the CDR3 is 14 residues long. Here the CDR3 DNA is all that survives: 42 bases in frame from base 1. The V end loses 0 bases and the J end loses 6 bases, and a stretch of 11 bases separates them. From a lookup of the germline V gene (reference sequence), CDR1 and CDR2 are MNHNY and SVGAGI.